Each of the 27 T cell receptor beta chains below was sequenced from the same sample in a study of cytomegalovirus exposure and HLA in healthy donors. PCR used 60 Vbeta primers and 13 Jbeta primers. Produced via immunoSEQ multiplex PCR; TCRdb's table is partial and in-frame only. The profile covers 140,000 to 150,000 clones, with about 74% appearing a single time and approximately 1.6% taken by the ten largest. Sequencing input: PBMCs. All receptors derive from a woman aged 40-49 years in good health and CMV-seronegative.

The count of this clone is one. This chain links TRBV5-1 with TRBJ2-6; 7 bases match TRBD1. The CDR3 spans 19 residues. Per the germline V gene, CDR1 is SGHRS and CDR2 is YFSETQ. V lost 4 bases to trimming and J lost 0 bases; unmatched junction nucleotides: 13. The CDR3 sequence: CASSAATGTDYSGANVLTF. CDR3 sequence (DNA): TGCGCCAGCAGCGCTGCTACCGGGACAGATTACTCTGGGGCCAACGTCCTGACTTTC.

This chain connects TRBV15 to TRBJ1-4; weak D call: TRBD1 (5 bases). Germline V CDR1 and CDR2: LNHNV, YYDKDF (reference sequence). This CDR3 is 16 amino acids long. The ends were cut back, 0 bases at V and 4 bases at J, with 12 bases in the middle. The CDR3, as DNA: TGTGCCACCAGCAGAGAACCGCGGGGGGATAATGAAAAACTGTTTTTT. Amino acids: CATSREPRGDNEKLFF.

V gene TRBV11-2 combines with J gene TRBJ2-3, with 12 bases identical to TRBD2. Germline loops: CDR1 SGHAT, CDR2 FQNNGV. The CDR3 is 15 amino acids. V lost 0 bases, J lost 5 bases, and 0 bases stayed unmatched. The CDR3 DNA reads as TGTGCCAGCAGCTTAGAACTAGCGGGGGGAGATACGCAGTATTTT. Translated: CASSLELAGGDTQYF.

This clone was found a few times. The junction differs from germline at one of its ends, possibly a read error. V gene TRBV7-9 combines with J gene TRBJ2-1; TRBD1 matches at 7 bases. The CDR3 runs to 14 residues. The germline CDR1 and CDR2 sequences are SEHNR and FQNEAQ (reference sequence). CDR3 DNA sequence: TGTTCCAGCAGCGTGACAGGGTACTACAATGAGCAGTTCTTC. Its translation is CSSSVTGYYNEQFF.

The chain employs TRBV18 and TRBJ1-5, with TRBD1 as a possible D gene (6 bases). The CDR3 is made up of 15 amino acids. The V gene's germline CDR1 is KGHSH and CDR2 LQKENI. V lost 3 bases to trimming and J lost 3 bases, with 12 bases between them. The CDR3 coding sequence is TGTGCCAGCTCACCCTCGACAGGTAACAATCAGCCCCAGCATTTT. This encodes CASSPSTGNNQPQHF.

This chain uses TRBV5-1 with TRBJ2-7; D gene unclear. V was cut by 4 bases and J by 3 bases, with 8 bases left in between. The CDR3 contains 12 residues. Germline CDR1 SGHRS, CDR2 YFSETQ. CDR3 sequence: CASSVVGYEQYF. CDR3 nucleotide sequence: TGCGCCAGCAGCGTGGTCGGCTACGAGCAGTACTTC.

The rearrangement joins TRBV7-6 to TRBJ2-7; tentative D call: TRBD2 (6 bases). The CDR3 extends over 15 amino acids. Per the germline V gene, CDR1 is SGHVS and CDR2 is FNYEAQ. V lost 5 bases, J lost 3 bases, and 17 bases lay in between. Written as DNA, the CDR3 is TGTGCCAGCAGCGCTTCAGGAGGGCAGGGCTACGAGCAGTACTTC. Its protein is CASSASGGQGYEQYF.

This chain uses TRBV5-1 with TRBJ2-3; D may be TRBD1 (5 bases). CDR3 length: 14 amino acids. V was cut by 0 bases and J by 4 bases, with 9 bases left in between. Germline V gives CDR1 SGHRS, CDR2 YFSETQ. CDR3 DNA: TGCGCCAGCAGCTTGGCGCAGGGTGCAGATACGCAGTATTTT. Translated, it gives CASSLAQGADTQYF. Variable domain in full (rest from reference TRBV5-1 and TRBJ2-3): KAGVTQTPRYLIKTRGQQVTLSCSPISGHRSVSWYQQTPGQGLQFLFEYFSETQRNKGNFPGRFSGRQFSNSRSEMNVSTLELGDSALYLCASSLAQGADTQYFGPGTRLTVL.

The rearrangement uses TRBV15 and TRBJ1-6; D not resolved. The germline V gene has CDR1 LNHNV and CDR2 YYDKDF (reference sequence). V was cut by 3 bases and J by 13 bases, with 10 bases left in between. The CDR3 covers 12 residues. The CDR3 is CATSSPMSPLHF. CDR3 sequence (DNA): TGTGCCACCAGCAGCCCTATGTCGCCCCTCCACTTT.

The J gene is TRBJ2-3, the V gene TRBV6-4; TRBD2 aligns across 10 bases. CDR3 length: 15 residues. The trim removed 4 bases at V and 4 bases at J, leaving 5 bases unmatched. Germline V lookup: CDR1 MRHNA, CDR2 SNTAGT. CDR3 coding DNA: TGTGCCAGCAGTGCAGCGGGAGGGTGGTCAGATACGCAGTATTTT. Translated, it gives CASSAAGGWSDTQYF.

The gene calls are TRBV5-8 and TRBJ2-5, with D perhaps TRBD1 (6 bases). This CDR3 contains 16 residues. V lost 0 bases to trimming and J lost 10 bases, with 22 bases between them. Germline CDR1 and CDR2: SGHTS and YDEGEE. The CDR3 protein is CASSLGTALSVEGQYF. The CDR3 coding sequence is TGTGCCAGCAGCTTGGGGACAGCCCTTTCTGTTGAGGGCCAGTACTTC.

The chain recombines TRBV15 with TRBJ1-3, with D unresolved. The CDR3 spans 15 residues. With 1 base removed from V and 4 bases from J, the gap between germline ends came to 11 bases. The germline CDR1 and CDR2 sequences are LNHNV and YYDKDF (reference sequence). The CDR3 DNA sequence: TGTGCCACCAGCAGAGTTACGGGTGTGGGAAACACCATATATTTT. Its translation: CATSRVTGVGNTIYF.

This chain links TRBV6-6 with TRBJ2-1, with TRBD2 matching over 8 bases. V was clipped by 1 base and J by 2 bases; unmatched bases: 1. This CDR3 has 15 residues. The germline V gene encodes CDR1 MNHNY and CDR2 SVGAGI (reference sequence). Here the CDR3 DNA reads TGTGCCAGCAGTTACTTAGCGGGGCCCTACAATGAGCAGTTCTTC. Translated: CASSYLAGPYNEQFF.

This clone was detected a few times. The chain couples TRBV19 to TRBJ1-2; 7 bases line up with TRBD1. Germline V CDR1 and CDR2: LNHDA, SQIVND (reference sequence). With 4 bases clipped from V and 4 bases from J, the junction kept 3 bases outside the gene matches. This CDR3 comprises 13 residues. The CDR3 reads CASSTTGFYGYTF. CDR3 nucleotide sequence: TGTGCCAGTAGTACGACAGGGTTCTATGGCTACACCTTC.

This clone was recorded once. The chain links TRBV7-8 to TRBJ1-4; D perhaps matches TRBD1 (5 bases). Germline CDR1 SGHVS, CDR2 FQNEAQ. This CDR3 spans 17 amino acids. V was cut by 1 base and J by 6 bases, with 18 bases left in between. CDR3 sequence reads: CASSLEPPGRGDEKLFF. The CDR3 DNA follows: TGTGCCAGCAGCTTAGAGCCCCCAGGGCGCGGGGATGAAAAACTGTTTTTT.

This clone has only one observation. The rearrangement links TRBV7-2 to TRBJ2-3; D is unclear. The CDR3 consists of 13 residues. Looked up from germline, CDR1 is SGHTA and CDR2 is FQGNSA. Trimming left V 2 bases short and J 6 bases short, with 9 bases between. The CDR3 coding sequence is TGTGCCAGCAGCTTAAGCCAGGTTGATACGCAGTATTTT. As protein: CASSLSQVDTQYF. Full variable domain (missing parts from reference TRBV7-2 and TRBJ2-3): GAGVSQSPSNKVTEKGKDVELRCDPISGHTALYWYRQSLGQGLEFLIYFQGNSAPDKSGLPSDRFSAERTGGSVSTLTIQRTQQEDSAVYLCASSLSQVDTQYFGPGTRLTVL.

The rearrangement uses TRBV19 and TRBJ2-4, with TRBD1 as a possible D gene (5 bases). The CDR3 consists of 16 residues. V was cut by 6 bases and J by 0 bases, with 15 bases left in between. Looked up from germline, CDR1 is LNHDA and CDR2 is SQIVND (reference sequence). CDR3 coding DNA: TGTGCCAGTAGGCCAGCAGGGTTGGGAGCCAAAAACATTCAGTACTTC. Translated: CASRPAGLGAKNIQYF.

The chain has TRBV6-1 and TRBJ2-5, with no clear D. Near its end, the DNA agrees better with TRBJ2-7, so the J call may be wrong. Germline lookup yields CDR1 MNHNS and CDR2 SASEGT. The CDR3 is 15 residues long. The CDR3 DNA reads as TGTGCCAGCAGTGAAGCTCCCGACACATCCTACGAGCAGTACTTC. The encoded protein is CASSEAPDTSYEQYF.

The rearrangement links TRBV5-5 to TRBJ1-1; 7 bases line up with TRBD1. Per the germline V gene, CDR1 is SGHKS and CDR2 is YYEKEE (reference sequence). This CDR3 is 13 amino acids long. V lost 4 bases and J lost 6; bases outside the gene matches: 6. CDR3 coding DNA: TGTGCCAGCAGCCTGACAGGGAGCGCTGAAGCTTTCTTT. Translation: CASSLTGSAEAFF.

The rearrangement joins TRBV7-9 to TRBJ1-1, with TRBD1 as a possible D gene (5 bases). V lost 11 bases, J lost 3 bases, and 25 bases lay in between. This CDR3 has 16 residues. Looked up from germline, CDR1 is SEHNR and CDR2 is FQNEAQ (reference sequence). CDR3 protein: CAANLMRGRGDTEAFF. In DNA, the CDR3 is TGTGCCGCAAATCTTATGCGGGGCCGCGGTGACACTGAAGCTTTCTTT.

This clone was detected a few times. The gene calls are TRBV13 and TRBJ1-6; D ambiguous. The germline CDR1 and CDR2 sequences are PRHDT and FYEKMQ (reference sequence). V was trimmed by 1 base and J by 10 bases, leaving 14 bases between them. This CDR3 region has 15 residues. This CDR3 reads CASSLVEERRSPLHF. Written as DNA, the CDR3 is TGTGCCAGCAGCTTAGTCGAGGAAAGGCGATCACCCCTCCACTTT. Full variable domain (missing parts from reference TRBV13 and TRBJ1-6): AAGVIQSPRHLIKEKRETATLKCYPIPRHDTVYWYQQGPGQDPQFLISFYEKMQSDKGSIPDRFSAQQFSDYHSELNMSSLELGDSALYFCASSLVEERRSPLHFGNGTRLTVT.

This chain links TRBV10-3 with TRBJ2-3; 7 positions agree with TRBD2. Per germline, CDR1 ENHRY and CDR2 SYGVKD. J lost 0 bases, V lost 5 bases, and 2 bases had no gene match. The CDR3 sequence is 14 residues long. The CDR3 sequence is CAISSGVSTDTQYF. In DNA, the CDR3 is TGTGCCATCAGTAGCGGGGTAAGCACAGATACGCAGTATTTT.

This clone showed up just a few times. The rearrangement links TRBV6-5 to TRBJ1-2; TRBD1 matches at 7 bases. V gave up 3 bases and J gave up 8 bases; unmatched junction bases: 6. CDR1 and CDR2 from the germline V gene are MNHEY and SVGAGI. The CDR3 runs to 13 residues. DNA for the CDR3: TGTGCCAGCAGTTATGTCGGGACAGAAGGCTACACCTTC. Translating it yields CASSYVGTEGYTF.

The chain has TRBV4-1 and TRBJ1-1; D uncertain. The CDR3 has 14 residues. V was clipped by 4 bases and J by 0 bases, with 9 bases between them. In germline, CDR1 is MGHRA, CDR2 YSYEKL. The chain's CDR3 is CASSRGLLNTEAFF. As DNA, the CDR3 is TGCGCCAGCAGCCGAGGACTCTTGAACACTGAAGCTTTCTTT.

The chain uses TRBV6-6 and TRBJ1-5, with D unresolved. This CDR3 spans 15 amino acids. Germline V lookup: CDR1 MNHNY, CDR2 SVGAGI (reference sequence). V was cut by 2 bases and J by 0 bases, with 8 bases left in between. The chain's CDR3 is CASSYNLNSNQPQHF. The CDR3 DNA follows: TGTGCCAGCAGTTACAACCTAAATAGCAATCAGCCCCAGCATTTT.

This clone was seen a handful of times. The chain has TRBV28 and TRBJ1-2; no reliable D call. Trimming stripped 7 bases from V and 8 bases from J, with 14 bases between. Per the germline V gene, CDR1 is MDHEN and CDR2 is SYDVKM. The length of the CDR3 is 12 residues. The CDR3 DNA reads TGTGCCAGCAACCGCGACGCCGGGGGCTACACCTTC. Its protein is CASNRDAGGYTF.

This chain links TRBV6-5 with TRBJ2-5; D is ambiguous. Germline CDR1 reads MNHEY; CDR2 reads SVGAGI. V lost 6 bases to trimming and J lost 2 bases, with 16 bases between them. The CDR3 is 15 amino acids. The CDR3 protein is CASRYTGSPQETQYF. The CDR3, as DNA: TGTGCCAGCAGATATACGGGTAGTCCGCAAGAGACCCAGTACTTC.